This is a list of T cell receptor beta chains from one sample in a study of cytomegalovirus exposure and HLA in healthy donors. Assay: immunoSEQ multiplex PCR; the TCRdb copy retains only in-frame clones and omits some. Found here are roughly 260,000 clones, approximately 84% of them singletons; the top ten hold 1.5% to 2.5%. The sequencing input was PBMCs. The source is a middle-aged woman in good health and CMV-seropositive. The CDR3 runs from the conserved cysteine through the conserved F or W. Fields, in order: V gene, J gene, clone size, D gene, CDR3 protein, CDR3 DNA. D genes are given only for firm matches. Not all rows give a size; the values are once, few, many and, for expanded clones, a class.

TRBV30	TRBJ2-5	.	.	CAWSSSRETQYF	TGTGCCTGGAGTTCCTCCCGGGAGACCCAGTACTTC
TRBV7-3	TRBJ2-2	few	TRBD2	CASSRTSGKGGELFF	TGTGCCAGCAGCCGGACTAGCGGGAAGGGCGGGGAGCTGTTTTTT
TRBV7-8	TRBJ2-7	.	TRBD1	CASSLDRGRTYEQYF	TGTGCCAGCAGCTTAGACAGGGGCCGCACCTACGAGCAGTACTTC
TRBV2	TRBJ1-5	.	TRBD1	CASSGTGTSNQPQHF	TGTGCCAGCAGTGGGACAGGGACTAGCAATCAGCCCCAGCATTTT
TRBV7-2	TRBJ1-1	few	TRBD1	CASSLRTGWSEAFF	TGTGCCAGCAGCTTACGGACAGGGTGGTCTGAAGCTTTCTTT
TRBV12-5	TRBJ2-7	.	TRBD2	CASGLETFSGTYYEQYF	TGTGCTAGTGGTTTGGAGACGTTTAGCGGGACTTACTACGAGCAGTACTTC
TRBV19	TRBJ1-4	few	.	CASRPAGGEKLFF	TGTGCCAGTAGACCAGCCGGGGGAGAAAAACTGTTTTTT
TRBV6-1	TRBJ1-5	.	.	CASSEASRDIHQPQHF	TGTGCCAGCAGTGAAGCGAGCAGGGACATACATCAGCCCCAGCATTTT
TRBV19	TRBJ1-2	.	.	CASSSTSAGNYGYTF	TGTGCCAGTAGTTCTACGAGCGCTGGAAACTATGGCTACACCTTC
TRBV9	TRBJ2-2	once	TRBD2	CASSVGLAETTGELFF	TGTGCCAGCAGCGTAGGGCTAGCGGAGACCACCGGGGAGCTGTTTTTT
TRBV28	TRBJ2-1	.	.	CASSSGASSYNEQFF	TGTGCCAGCAGTTCTGGAGCGAGCTCCTACAATGAGCAGTTCTTC
TRBV11-2	TRBJ1-6	.	.	CASSMPRSGPQNSPLHF	TGTGCCAGCAGTATGCCCCGTTCAGGTCCCCAAAATTCCCCCCTCCACTTT
TRBV19	TRBJ2-1	once	TRBD2	CASSIALAGSYNEQFF	TGTGCCAGTAGTATTGCCCTAGCGGGTTCCTACAATGAGCAGTTCTTC
TRBV6-5	TRBJ2-1	.	TRBD2	CASTKAGASYNEQFF	TGTGCCAGCACCAAAGCGGGAGCTTCCTACAATGAGCAGTTCTTC
TRBV28	TRBJ2-7	few	.	CASSFQGSYEQYF	TGTGCCAGCAGTTTTCAGGGAAGCTACGAGCAGTACTTC
TRBV7-3	TRBJ1-1	few	TRBD1	CASSPTGVRDTEAFF	TGTGCCAGCAGCCCGACAGGGGTTAGAGACACTGAAGCTTTCTTT
TRBV7-9	TRBJ2-7	.	TRBD2	CASSWRTSGNYEQYF	TGTGCCAGCAGCTGGCGGACTAGCGGAAACTACGAGCAGTACTTC
TRBV2	TRBJ1-4	.	.	CASSFVATTGNDLTNEKLFF	TGTGCCAGCAGTTTTGTGGCGACTACAGGGAACGATTTGACTAATGAAAAACTGTTTTTT
TRBV19	TRBJ2-2	.	TRBD1	CASSRRDRANTGELFF	TGTGCCAGTAGCCGCCGGGACAGGGCGAACACCGGGGAGCTGTTTTTT
TRBV1	TRBJ2-2	.	.	CTSSQDGLAATGELFF	TGCACCAGCAGCCAAGATGGACTAGCGGCCACCGGGGAGCTGTTTTTT
TRBV19	TRBJ1-4	.	TRBD1	CASGSGDRDNEKLFF	TGTGCCAGTGGCTCCGGGGACAGGGATAATGAAAAACTGTTTTTT
TRBV7-2	TRBJ1-6	once	TRBD1	CASSLASIGTGGNSPLHF	TGTGCCAGCAGCTTAGCCTCAATAGGGACAGGGGGTAATTCACCCCTCCACTTT
TRBV19	TRBJ1-5	.	TRBD1	CASSILGTGSWPQHF	TGTGCCAGTAGTATATTGGGGACAGGGTCCTGGCCCCAGCATTTT
TRBV6-5	TRBJ2-7	.	.	CASSYLQGYEQYF	TGTGCCAGCAGTTACTTACAGGGATACGAGCAGTACTTC
TRBV7-2	TRBJ2-4	.	.	CASSLDVRSNIQYF	TGTGCCAGCAGCTTAGACGTACGGAGTAACATTCAGTACTTC
TRBV7-3	TRBJ2-3	once	TRBD1	CASSFNRGRGDTQYF	TGTGCCAGCAGCTTCAACAGGGGGCGGGGAGATACGCAGTATTTT
TRBV9	TRBJ1-2	.	TRBD1	CASSVVPSTGSSYGYTF	TGTGCCAGCAGCGTAGTCCCTTCGACAGGGTCGTCCTATGGCTACACCTTC
TRBV7-9	TRBJ1-6	few	TRBD1	CASSSGQGDFSPLHF	TGTGCCAGCAGCTCTGGACAGGGGGATTTTTCACCCCTCCACTTT
TRBV29-1	TRBJ2-7	few	.	CSVADYEQYF	TGCAGCGTTGCAGACTACGAGCAGTACTTC
TRBV19	TRBJ2-5	.	TRBD2	CASSLGLAGGLSETQYF	TGTGCCAGTAGTCTTGGACTAGCGGGAGGATTGTCGGAGACCCAGTACTTC
TRBV4-3	TRBJ1-2	.	TRBD1	CASSQVGGSGGGYTF	TGCGCCAGCAGCCAAGTTGGAGGATCAGGGGGCGGCTACACCTTC
TRBV11-2	TRBJ2-1	.	.	CASSSERSEQFF	TGTGCCAGCAGCTCCGAGCGAAGTGAGCAGTTCTTC
TRBV11-3	TRBJ2-1	.	.	CASSSRGNRLHNEQFF	TGTGCCAGCAGCTCTCGCGGGAACCGCCTGCACAATGAGCAGTTCTTC
TRBV7-9	TRBJ1-3	.	TRBD1	CASSLAGTAGNTIYF	TGTGCCAGCAGCTTAGCCGGGACAGCTGGAAACACCATATATTTT
TRBV7-2	TRBJ1-1	.	.	CASSLKGEAEAFF	TGTGCCAGCAGCTTAAAGGGAGAGGCTGAAGCTTTCTTT
TRBV28	TRBJ1-5	.	.	CASSMLGAGFNQPQHF	TGTGCCAGCAGCATGCTGGGGGCTGGTTTCAATCAGCCCCAGCATTTT
TRBV7-2	TRBJ2-4	few	.	CASSLRAAGEDSQYF	TGTGCCAGCAGCTTAAGGGCAGCTGGGGAAGACAGTCAGTACTTC
TRBV5-4	TRBJ2-7	.	.	CASSLEAGRYEQYF	TGTGCCAGCAGCTTGGAGGCGGGCCGCTACGAGCAGTACTTC
TRBV27	TRBJ1-2	.	.	CASSATGIYGYTF	TGTGCCAGCAGTGCGACGGGGATCTATGGCTACACCTTC
TRBV7-2	TRBJ2-1	.	.	CASSLGRGRYNEQFF	TGTGCCAGCAGCTTAGGGAGAGGTCGCTACAATGAGCAGTTCTTC
TRBV13	TRBJ2-7	.	TRBD2	CASSYREGPYEQYF	TGTGCCAGCAGTTACCGGGAGGGCCCCTACGAGCAGTACTTC
TRBV19	TRBJ2-2	.	TRBD1	CASSDLWDRGAGELFF	TGTGCCAGTAGTGACCTTTGGGACAGGGGCGCCGGGGAGCTGTTTTTT
TRBV30	TRBJ2-7	.	TRBD2	CAWNRLASGPYEQYF	TGTGCCTGGAACAGACTAGCGTCGGGCCCCTACGAGCAGTACTTC
TRBV7-6	TRBJ2-1	few	.	CASTPGAGEWNEQFF	TGTGCCAGCACCCCAGGGGCGGGAGAGTGGAATGAGCAGTTCTTC
TRBV30	TRBJ2-1	few	.	CAWRSLQGNDEQFF	TGTGCCTGGAGGAGCCTCCAGGGAAACGATGAGCAGTTCTTC
TRBV6-5	TRBJ1-2	once	.	CASSYRVAGYGYTF	TGTGCCAGCAGTTACCGGGTGGCGGGCTATGGCTACACCTTC
TRBV27	TRBJ1-5	.	.	CASSLTGNSNQPQHF	TGTGCCAGCAGTCTAACCGGGAATAGCAATCAGCCCCAGCATTTT
TRBV7-9	TRBJ1-2	few	.	CASSFSWDYNYGYTF	TGTGCCAGCAGCTTTTCTTGGGACTATAACTATGGCTACACCTTC
TRBV7-8	TRBJ2-3	.	TRBD2	CASSLGASGKPIVIDTQYF	TGTGCCAGCAGCTTAGGGGCTAGCGGGAAACCCATTGTGATCGATACGCAGTATTTT
TRBV27	TRBJ2-5	.	.	CASSLLGRGEETQYF	TGTGCCAGCAGTCTACTAGGGAGGGGGGAAGAGACCCAGTACTTC
TRBV6-5	TRBJ2-5	.	TRBD2	CASSYEGFGTSGSLNF	TGTGCCAGCAGTTACGAAGGGTTCGGGACTAGCGGGAGTTTGAACTTC
TRBV28	TRBJ2-7	.	TRBD1	CASSLYGGQGPIAYEQYF	TGTGCCAGCAGTTTATATGGGGGACAGGGCCCGATTGCCTACGAGCAGTACTTC